The following is a T cell receptor (beta chain) sequence with its context. What this receptor recognizes is not known. No base-level quality is on record; no much larger clone is a single base apart. TCRbeta CDR3 regions were amplified from genomic DNA using the immunoSEQ Assay, a bias-controlled multiplex PCR. Per the original workflow: The number of nucleated cells in each sample was estimated from the amplification of reference gene primers within the assay. To quantify the absolute abundance of each unique TCRbeta CDR3 rearrangement, sequence reads were collapsed and filtered. Productive Simpson clonality was computed per sample as the square root of Simpson's diversity index over productive rearrangements. The clones in this table, taken by TCRdb from immuneACCESS, are in-frame only. Not every clone is retained; where verified, under half of the shortfall comes from an unresolved V gene, and the cause of the rest is unknown. For V, J and clone size, that table is used; D and trimming come from the DNA. The sample has roughly 240,000 clones on record, about 90% of them singletons. Of the sample, around 0.8% is held by the ten largest clones.

Participants in the prospective study were aged about 18 to 95 years, lived in 20 to 25 United States geographic areas, and enrolled through a virtual design. In the prospective study, cohorts were assigned on the basis of participant-reported clinical history obtained from a screening survey and a study questionnaire. Exposed participants were defined as having been in contact with someone with a PCR-confirmed or clinician-diagnosed COVID-19 case within 2 weeks of study entry. Each participant in the prospective study had whole blood, serum and a nasopharyngeal or oropharyngeal swab collected by mobile phlebotomists. Additional blood draws and questionnaires over an approximately two-month period could optionally be provided by prospective study participants. Before DNA extraction, blood samples from the prospective study were shipped at room temperature or frozen. The sample belongs to a study of blood T cell repertoires in COVID-19 (dated by TCRdb to 2018 to 2021). As for the study more broadly: Collaborator samples came from the United States, Italy and Spain and covered acute and convalescent phases of COVID-19. The prospective study material was composed of cDNA or gDNA derived from T cells, B-cell-depleted T cells, or PBMCs. Subjects who had been exposed to COVID-19, were actively infected with it, or had recovered from it provided the deeply sampled blood TCRbeta repertoires that made up the dataset. A freely available public database, intended as a resource for researchers studying the immune response to SARS-CoV-2, is where the repertoires were released. Samples were obtained from the ongoing ImmuneRACE study (first 160 participants) and from over 1,000 subjects provided by 6 global collaborators. The sample metadata nearly always contained a de-identified subject ID, COVID-19 status, age in years and sex. Where available, HLA class I and class II types were obtained from metadata supplied by the sample provider rather than from assay-based typing.

The CDR3 runs 16 amino acids, cysteine and phenylalanine included. CDR3 DNA only is kept here, 48 bases in frame from base 1. According to the germline V gene, CDR1 reads SGHRS and CDR2 reads YFSETQ. Relative to germline, V is missing 6 bases and J is missing 9 bases, with 18 bases of the junction outside any gene match. Broad study findings and their caveats: The quantity of clinical and demographic metadata differed by source and by participant and was supplied without curation.

The sequence was collected from a man aged 50 or older who had been exposed to COVID-19. This receptor chain uses TRBV5-1 and TRBJ2-1; the central 7 bases match TRBD1. Sample: PBMCs or T cells enriched from blood (not recorded which). The nucleotides read TGCGCCAGCACTCCAACGGGACAGCCAGTATTAAGTGAGCAGTTCTTC. Its amino acids are CASTPTGQPVLSEQFF. Joined to the reference TRBV5-1 and TRBJ2-1 proteins, this CDR3 gives the full variable domain: KAGVTQTPRYLIKTRGQQVTLSCSPISGHRSVSWYQQTPGQGLQFLFEYFSETQRNKGNFPGRFSGRQFSNSRSEMNVSTLELGDSALYLCASTPTGQPVLSEQFFGPGTRLTVL.